The 22 T cell receptor beta chains listed next were all sequenced from one sample in a study of control samples from healthy donors and cancer patients. Sequenced by immunoSEQ multiplex PCR; TCRdb stores in-frame clones only, minus some. Among about 140,000 clones listed, approximately 92% were seen once. Sequencing was done on a sample of blood. The origin of the receptors is a man in his thirties or forties in good health.

The chain couples TRBV4-2 to TRBJ1-2; 7 nucleotides line up with TRBD1. The length of the CDR3 is 17 residues. Germline assignment: CDR1 LGHNA and CDR2 YNFKEQ. V gave up 1 base and J gave up 8 bases; unmatched junction bases: 16. CDR3 coding DNA: TGTGCCAGCAGCCAAGGGCCCACAGGGGAGGGTTCAAACGGCTACACCTTC. Its protein product is CASSQGPTGEGSNGYTF.

The chain uses TRBV7-3 and TRBJ2-1; 12 bases are shared with TRBD2. The CDR3 runs 15 residues. Germline V CDR1 and CDR2: SGHTA, FQGTGA. V was pared by 3 bases and J by 6 bases, with 3 bases of the junction left unmatched. In DNA form, the CDR3 reads TGTGCCAGCAGCTTCACTAGCGGGAGGACCAATGAGCAGTTCTTC. Encoded protein: CASSFTSGRTNEQFF.

The table lists this clone with a few counts. The CDR3 here is CASSQVSGAGWNEQFF. The CDR3 DNA reads TGCGCCAGCAGCCAAGTAAGCGGCGCGGGTTGGAATGAGCAGTTCTTC. The genes are TRBV4-3 and TRBJ2-1; a possible D gene is TRBD2 (5 bases). The V gene's germline CDR1 is LGHNA and CDR2 YSLEER. Between the trimmed V and J ends, which lost 1 base and 7 bases, there was a span of 17 bases. The CDR3 contains 16 residues.

The V gene is TRBV28, the J gene TRBJ2-3; 12 nucleotides match TRBD2. Trimming cost V 6 bases and J 2 bases; bases outside gene matches: 6. CDR3 length: 16 residues. Germline V lookup: CDR1 MDHEN, CDR2 SYDVKM. In DNA, the CDR3 is TGTGCCAGCAGACCCTGGACTAGCGGGGTCACAGATACGCAGTATTTT. It translates to CASRPWTSGVTDTQYF.

This clone was detected a few times. V is TRBV7-9 and J is TRBJ2-7, with TRBD1 matching 7 bases. J lost 3 bases, V lost 6 bases, and 5 bases had no gene match. Per the germline V gene, CDR1 is SEHNR and CDR2 is FQNEAQ (reference sequence). The CDR3 has 13 amino acids. The CDR3 nucleotides read TGTGCCAGCAGTGACAGGGTTTTCTACGAGCAGTACTTC. Translation: CASSDRVFYEQYF.

This clone appeared once. The V call is TRBV6-5, the J call TRBJ1-5; TRBD1 matches at 10 bases. This CDR3 has 14 residues. The germline V gene has CDR1 MNHEY and CDR2 SVGAGI. Trimming cost V 10 bases and J 11 bases; bases outside gene matches: 14. CDR3 in DNA: TGTGCCACAAGGGACAGGGGAGACATTTCATCCCAGCATTTT. Translation gives CATRDRGDISSQHF.

V usage is TRBV6-4 and J usage is TRBJ1-2; 9 positions agree with TRBD1. This CDR3 comprises 14 residues. Germline V gene lookup returns CDR1 MRHNA and CDR2 SNTAGT. J lost 5 bases, V lost 5 bases, and 6 bases had no gene match. The CDR3 protein is CASSPGTGMYGYTF. Here the CDR3 DNA reads TGTGCCAGCAGTCCCGGGACAGGGATGTATGGCTACACCTTC.

The chain recombines TRBV19 with TRBJ1-2; the D is unclear. This CDR3 has 13 residues. Between the trimmed V and J ends, which lost 7 bases and 0 bases, there was a span of 9 bases. Germline CDR1 LNHDA, CDR2 SQIVND (reference sequence). This CDR3 is CASKQHTNYGYTF. Here the CDR3 DNA reads TGTGCCAGTAAACAGCATACTAACTATGGCTACACCTTC.

The chain couples TRBV5-5 to TRBJ2-1, with TRBD2 identical over 11 bases. CDR1 is SGHKS, CDR2 YYEKEE, per germline (reference sequence). The ends lost 2 bases at V and 0 bases at J; junction bases unmatched: 13. The CDR3 loop spans 20 amino acids. The CDR3 is CASSFYSGRAVLGSYNEQFF. The CDR3, as DNA: TGTGCCAGCAGCTTTTATAGCGGGAGGGCCGTACTAGGCTCCTACAATGAGCAGTTCTTC. Full variable domain (missing parts from reference TRBV5-5 and TRBJ2-1): DAGVTQSPTHLIKTRGQQVTLRCSPISGHKSVSWYQQVLGQGPQFIFQYYEKEERGRGNFPDRFSARQFPNYSSELNVNALLLGDSALYLCASSFYSGRAVLGSYNEQFFGPGTRLTVL.

This clone was seen once. This chain links TRBV15 with TRBJ2-1; 7 bases agree with TRBD2. This CDR3 contains 15 residues. The germline V gene has CDR1 LNHNV and CDR2 YYDKDF (reference sequence). V lost 0 bases and J lost 5; bases outside the gene matches: 4. CDR3: CATSRDLAENNEQFF. In nucleotides, the CDR3 is TGTGCCACCAGCAGAGACCTAGCGGAAAACAATGAGCAGTTCTTC.

This clone was found once. The chain links TRBV28 to TRBJ1-5; D is possibly TRBD1 (6 bases). The CDR3 runs to 16 residues. CDR1 is MDHEN, CDR2 SYDVKM, per germline. V lost 5 bases and J lost 0, with 14 bases in between. The CDR3, as DNA: TGTGCCAGCAGTCAGGACAGCATTAATAGCAATCAGCCCCAGCATTTT. It translates to CASSQDSINSNQPQHF.

In this sample, this clone turned up a few times. The V gene is TRBV6-4, the J gene TRBJ2-1; the D gene could be TRBD1 or TRBD2 (5 bases each). Germline assignment: CDR1 MRHNA and CDR2 SNTAGT. The CDR3 has 18 amino acids. The germline V and J ends were trimmed by 0 bases and 8 bases, with 23 bases remaining between them. Written as DNA, the CDR3 is TGTGCCAGCAGTGACTCAAAGGGGTCGGGCCTCGGGGTGCATGAGCAGTTCTTC. Its protein product is CASSDSKGSGLGVHEQFF.

The V gene is TRBV2, the J gene TRBJ1-1; a weak D match, TRBD1 (5 bases). V shed 0 bases and J shed 2 bases, with 10 bases lying between them. This CDR3 is built from 15 residues. Per the germline V gene, CDR1 is SNHLY and CDR2 is FYNNEI. The CDR3 nucleotides read TGTGCCAGCAGTGAAGCGCGGGGCCTAAACACTGAAGCTTTCTTT. As protein: CASSEARGLNTEAFF.

The V call is TRBV6-2 or TRBV6-3, the J call TRBJ2-1; 7 nucleotides line up with TRBD2. Trimming took 6 bases from V and 7 from J; bases not matched to a gene: 12. In germline, CDR1 is MNHEY, CDR2 SVGEGT. The CDR3 length is 15 residues. CDR3 coding DNA: TGTGCCAGCAGCTCCAGACTAGCAACCCGGAATGAGCAGTTCTTC. Translation gives CASSSRLATRNEQFF.

The rearrangement uses TRBV28 and TRBJ1-1; D unresolved. Germline CDR1 MDHEN, CDR2 SYDVKM. Trimming took off 7 bases at V and 5 bases at J, with 17 bases between the two ends. CDR3 length: 14 amino acids. The CDR3 coding sequence is TGTGCCAGCATTAGACCGGGCCTCCAAACTGAAGCTTTCTTT. It yields the protein CASIRPGLQTEAFF.

V usage is TRBV11-2 and J usage is TRBJ2-1, with 9 bases fitting TRBD2. V was pared by 5 bases and J by 4 bases, with 6 bases of the junction left unmatched. The CDR3 is 15 amino acids. Germline CDR1 reads SGHAT; CDR2 reads FQNNGV. This CDR3 reads CASSLMTSGYNEQFF. As DNA, the CDR3 is TGTGCCAGCAGCCTAATGACTAGCGGATACAATGAGCAGTTCTTC.

The chain employs TRBV5-1 and TRBJ2-1; 14 bases match TRBD2. Trimming at V came to 3 bases and at J to 9 bases, leaving 5 bases not matched to a gene. CDR3 length equals 15 residues. Germline V gene lookup returns CDR1 SGHRS and CDR2 YFSETQ. CDR3 loop: CASSSGLAGASEQFF. CDR3 coding DNA: TGCGCCAGCAGCTCGGGACTAGCGGGAGCGAGTGAGCAGTTCTTC.

V and J are TRBV19 and TRBJ2-3; D possibly corresponds to TRBD2 (6 bases). Per germline, CDR1 LNHDA and CDR2 SQIVND (reference sequence). With 3 bases removed from V and 1 base from J, the gap between germline ends came to 14 bases. The CDR3 runs to 16 residues. The CDR3 loop is CASSMVPGVGTDTQYF. CDR3 DNA sequence: TGTGCCAGTAGTATGGTGCCGGGAGTGGGCACAGATACGCAGTATTTT. Using reference TRBV19 and TRBJ2-3 for the parts outside the CDR3, the full variable domain is DGGITQSPKYLFRKEGQNVTLSCEQNLNHDAMYWYRQDPGQGLRLIYYSQIVNDFQKGDIAEGYSVSREKKESFPLTVTSAQKNPTAFYLCASSMVPGVGTDTQYFGPGTRLTVL.

The chain combines TRBV6-5 with TRBJ1-1; the D is unclear. The CDR3 is made up of 13 amino acids. Germline V gene lookup returns CDR1 MNHEY and CDR2 SVGAGI. V lost 5 bases and J lost 1, with 8 bases in between. The CDR3 coding sequence is TGTGCCAGCAGTCCGACCAGGAACACTGAAGCTTTCTTT. Amino acid sequence: CASSPTRNTEAFF.

The V and J genes are TRBV27 and TRBJ1-1; D unclear. V dropped 6 bases and J dropped 0 bases, with 20 bases sitting between them. Germline V gives CDR1 MNHEY, CDR2 SMNVEV (reference sequence). This CDR3 spans 17 amino acids. CDR3 DNA: TGTGCCAGCAGAGGTTCCTCTGAGGCGACGGTGAACACTGAAGCTTTCTTT. Its translation: CASRGSSEATVNTEAFF.

The chain carries TRBV19 and TRBJ1-6, with 7 nucleotides matching TRBD1. Germline V gene lookup returns CDR1 LNHDA and CDR2 SQIVND (reference sequence). The V segment lost 5 bases and the J segment 7 bases; nucleotides outside the gene matches: 11. The CDR3 spans 16 residues. The CDR3 bases are TGTGCCAGTAGTTTACAGGGGCAGCTGGGAAATTCACCCCTCCACTTT. Its protein product is CASSLQGQLGNSPLHF.

The J gene is TRBJ1-1, the V gene TRBV27; perhaps TRBD1 as D (5 bases). V was shortened by 6 bases and J by 1 base, with 18 bases between the two germline ends. The CDR3 is 16 residues long. The germline V gene encodes CDR1 MNHEY and CDR2 SMNVEV (reference sequence). CDR3 protein: CASREFKKDRNTEAFF. In DNA form, the CDR3 reads TGTGCCAGCAGGGAGTTCAAGAAAGACAGGAACACTGAAGCTTTCTTT.